This is a list of T cell receptor beta chains from one sample in a study of T cells in Graves' hyperthyroidism and ophthalmopathy. In TCRdb, the multiplex PCR reads were re-called with MiXCR into one record per CDR3 protein. The sample lists hundreds of thousands of distinct CDR3 sequences, roughly 50% occurring once. Sequencing was carried out using peripheral blood or thyroid tissue (not recorded which). These receptors originate from a woman under 30 with Graves' hyperthyroidism. The CDR3 runs from the conserved cysteine through the conserved F or W. Each record gives: J gene, clone size, D gene, V gene, CDR3 DNA, CDR3 protein. D genes are given only for firm matches. Clone sizes are given selectively: once, few, many, or a class where the clone is expanded.

>TRBJ2-7|-|-|TRBV7-2
TGTGCCAGCAGCGTCCAGCCGATTTACGAGCAGTACTTC
CASSVQPIYEQYF
>TRBJ1-1|-|-|TRBV29-1
TGCAGCGGGGCCGGGGCCTACACTGAAGCTTTCTTT
CSGAGAYTEAFF
>TRBJ2-5|many|-|TRBV7-2
TGTGCCAGCAGCTTAGGGTCCCGGGAGTGGGAGGAGACCCAGTACTTC
CASSLGSREWEETQYF
>TRBJ1-4|many|-|TRBV24-1
TGTGCCACCAGTGATGGACGGACTAATGAAAAACTGTTTTTT
CATSDGRTNEKLFF
>TRBJ2-7|many|-|TRBV7-9
TGTGCCAGCAGCTTTTCGGGTGGCGAGCAGTACTTC
CASSFSGGEQYF
>TRBJ2-7|-|-|TRBV7-6
TGTGCCAGCAGCGCTCAGGGAACCTACGAGCAGTACTTC
CASSAQGTYEQYF
>TRBJ1-1|-|-|TRBV2
TGTGCCAGCAGTTCTACCTTGAACACTGAAGCTTTCTTT
CASSSTLNTEAFF
>TRBJ2-7|few|-|TRBV6-5
TGTGCCAGTTCCAAGGGAATCTCCTACGAGCAGTACTTC
CASSKGISYEQYF
>TRBJ2-7|-|-|TRBV12-5
TGTGCTAGTGGTTTGGAGCCTAGTCCGCAGTACTTC
CASGLEPSPQYF
>TRBJ1-2|-|TRBD1|TRBV19
TGTGCAGTATGGAACAGGGGTTCGTGTGGCTACACCTTC
CAVWNRGSCGYTF
>TRBJ2-6|-|-|TRBV24-1
TGTGCCACCAGTGATTTTCCTACAGGTCCAGATGGGGCCAACGTCCTGACTTTC
CATSDFPTGPDGANVLTF